The rows below give T cell receptor beta chains drawn from one sample of a study of T cells in Graves' hyperthyroidism and ophthalmopathy. MiXCR, applied by TCRdb to the multiplex PCR reads, yields one record per CDR3 protein. Counted here are hundreds of thousands of distinct CDR3 sequences, about 13% occurring once; the ten biggest clones make up less than 10%. Sequencing was carried out using blood. Receptor source: a woman between 18 and 30 years old with Graves' hyperthyroidism. Each CDR3 is given with its conserved first and last residue. Expanded clones get a size class; other rows say once, few or many, or leave the size out.

CDR3aa | abundance | j_gene | v_gene
CASSQDLAGTDYGYTF | many | TRBJ1-2 | TRBV4-1
CASSSRGSGPYEQYF | many | TRBJ2-7 | TRBV7-2
CSAQGDQPQHF | NA | TRBJ1-5 | TRBV20-1
CASSFGLAGANEQFF | many | TRBJ2-1 | TRBV27
CSVETGRTDTQYF | NA | TRBJ2-3 | TRBV29-1
CASSLPTSGGTDTQYF | many | TRBJ2-3 | TRBV6-1
CASSDNLAGELFF | many | TRBJ2-2 | TRBV6-1
CASSLAWTTDEQYF | many | TRBJ2-7 | TRBV5-1
CSAREGAYYGYTF | few | TRBJ1-2 | TRBV20-1
CASSIRGAGSTDTQYF | NA | TRBJ2-3 | TRBV19
CASHTGRSGNTIYF | many | TRBJ1-3 | TRBV6-1
CASSGDGLVAFF | NA | TRBJ1-1 | TRBV2
CASSGSSGGYNEQFF | NA | TRBJ2-1 | TRBV13
CASSPPGGRINEQFF | NA | TRBJ2-1 | TRBV3-1
CASTPSAGGLNEQFF | many | TRBJ2-1 | TRBV6-2/TRBV6-3
CSASQIQGYQPQHF | many | TRBJ1-5 | TRBV20-1
CSASHPRGLYEQYF | many | TRBJ2-7 | TRBV20-1
CASSKNRISSYEQYF | NA | TRBJ2-7 | TRBV27
CASSLSLRTDQETQYF | many | TRBJ2-5 | TRBV5-1
CASSPPGQGMKETQYF | many | TRBJ2-5 | TRBV18
CASRDPGQGSNQPQHF | NA | TRBJ1-5 | TRBV28
CASSLGLTGTTDTQYF | many | TRBJ2-3 | TRBV7-3
CASSRGLAANNEQFF | few | TRBJ2-1 | TRBV4-3
CASSKYSGLTGELFF | NA | TRBJ2-2 | TRBV28
CASRRGLAGADTQYF | many | TRBJ2-3 | TRBV28
CASSLWGQGYEQYF | many | TRBJ2-7 | TRBV28
CASSFPTFNTGELFF | NA | TRBJ2-2 | TRBV11-2
CASRAGTSGYEQYF | few | TRBJ2-7 | TRBV6-2/TRBV6-3
CASTPGQGGDNEQFF | few | TRBJ2-1 | TRBV12-3/TRBV12-4
CASNSAAFSTDTQYF | few | TRBJ2-3 | TRBV4-1
CASRVAGTYEQYF | many | TRBJ2-7 | TRBV6-1
CASSPPSGTGSNTEAFF | many | TRBJ1-1 | TRBV5-1
CASSGGQVNQPQHF | NA | TRBJ1-5 | TRBV2
CASSLGRGAENIQYF | NA | TRBJ2-4 | TRBV5-6
CAIRPGQGATDTQYF | few | TRBJ2-3 | TRBV10-3
CASSQTLGREFF | NA | TRBJ2-1 | TRBV3-1
CASSPGEETQYF | many | TRBJ2-5 | TRBV18
CASSYSLRAGGLAKNIQYF | many | TRBJ2-4 | TRBV6-2/TRBV6-3
CASSDESSNQPQHF | many | TRBJ1-5 | TRBV2